The 21 T cell receptor beta chains below were found in one sample sequenced in a study of cytomegalovirus exposure and HLA in healthy donors. The data were produced by immunoSEQ multiplex PCR, yet TCRdb's version contains in-frame clones alone and is incomplete. The table has 110,000 to 150,000 clones, more than 85% seen once. Sequencing was carried out using PBMCs. These receptors came from a man aged 18 to 30 in good health and CMV-seronegative.

About this clone: The sample has other DNA sequences that encode this CDR3 too. The CDR3 loop reads CAWSQMNTEAFF. For the CDR3, the DNA is TGTGCCTGGAGTCAAATGAACACTGAAGCTTTCTTT. The chain employs TRBV30 and TRBJ1-1; D is unclear. Germline assignment: CDR1 GTSNPN and CDR2 SVGIG (reference sequence). The CDR3 length is 12 residues. The germline V and J ends were trimmed by 2 bases and 0 bases, with 4 bases remaining between them.

This chain links TRBV4-3 with TRBJ2-1; 7 positions match TRBD2. The CDR3 spans 16 residues. Losses at the gene ends were 0 bases for V and 7 bases for J; bases not matched to a gene: 9. The V gene's germline CDR1 is LGHNA and CDR2 YSLEER. The CDR3 protein is CASSQERAGARNEQFF. In DNA, the CDR3 is TGCGCCAGCAGCCAAGAGAGGGCGGGAGCACGTAATGAGCAGTTCTTC.

This chain links TRBV19 with TRBJ2-3; TRBD2 matches 7 bases. This CDR3 spans 14 amino acids. Losses at the gene ends were 7 bases for V and 2 bases for J; bases not matched to a gene: 6. Germline V gene data show CDR1 as LNHDA and CDR2 as SQIVND (reference sequence). In DNA form, the CDR3 reads TGTGCCAGTAATCGAGCGGGGAACACAGATACGCAGTATTTT. Translation gives CASNRAGNTDTQYF.

The chain joins TRBV9 to TRBJ2-3; the match to TRBD2 covers 14 bases. With 1 base clipped from V and 1 base from J, the junction kept 8 bases outside the gene matches. The CDR3 is 19 residues long. Germline CDR1 and CDR2: SGDLS and YYNGEE. Written as DNA, the CDR3 is TGTGCCAGCAGCGTATTCGGGACTAGCGGGAGTTCGGGCACAGATACGCAGTATTTT. Protein product: CASSVFGTSGSSGTDTQYF.

In this sample, this clone is medium-sized. The chain combines TRBV6-1 with TRBJ2-1; D is possibly TRBD2 (7 bases). The V end lost 4 bases, the J end lost 3 bases, and 13 bases lay between the germline ends. CDR1 and CDR2 from the germline V gene are MNHNS and SASEGT. CDR3 length: 15 amino acids. The CDR3 region is CASSVGGGGYNEQFF. DNA of the CDR3: TGTGCCAGCAGTGTTGGGGGGGGCGGCTACAATGAGCAGTTCTTC.

This clone showed up just once. This chain links TRBV7-3 with TRBJ2-1, with 7 nucleotides matching TRBD1. The CDR3 totals 15 residues. V shed 1 base and J 3 bases; nucleotides not matched to a gene: 3. CDR1 is SGHTA and CDR2 is FQGTGA in the germline V gene. CDR3 sequence: CASSLKGAGYNEQFF. The CDR3 coding sequence is TGTGCCAGCAGCTTAAAGGGGGCGGGCTACAATGAGCAGTTCTTC.

The CDR3 DNA follows: TGTACAACCCAATTGGGCCCCGACGAGCAGTACGTC. Translation: CTTQLGPDEQYV. The chain combines TRBV7-9 with TRBJ2-7; no clear D. Germline CDR1 SEHNR, CDR2 FQNEAQ (reference sequence). This CDR3 spans 12 amino acids.

The chain carries TRBV7-8 and TRBJ2-1; D possibly corresponds to TRBD1 (6 bases). The V and J ends lost 5 bases and 5 bases respectively, with 16 bases between them. Germline CDR1 SGHVS, CDR2 FQNEAQ. The length of the CDR3 is 15 residues. The CDR3: CASSLFRGPHNEQFF. The CDR3 nucleotides are TGTGCCAGCAGCCTCTTCAGGGGTCCACACAATGAGCAGTTCTTC.

This rearrangement joins TRBV2 to TRBJ2-2, with 9 bases matching TRBD2. This CDR3 has 14 amino acids. V lost 8 bases and J lost 6; bases outside the gene matches: 7. In germline, CDR1 is SNHLY, CDR2 FYNNEI. CDR3 sequence reads: CASLLAGFSGELFF. The CDR3 region has the DNA TGTGCCAGCCTGCTAGCGGGGTTCTCCGGGGAGCTGTTTTTT.

This chain uses TRBV5-6 with TRBJ2-7, with 10 bases fitting TRBD2. After removal of 4 bases from V and 3 bases from J, the junction contained 7 bases not matched to a gene. Per germline, CDR1 SGHDT and CDR2 YYEEEE. The CDR3 is made up of 15 amino acids. The CDR3 region has the DNA TGTGCCAGCAGCGCGGGGACTAGCGATAACTACGAGCAGTACGTC. The encoded protein is CASSAGTSDNYEQYV.

This clone occurred once. The rearrangement links TRBV11-2 to TRBJ2-5; 15 bases match TRBD2. Germline CDR1 is SGHAT and CDR2 is FQNNGV. Trimming cost V 0 bases and J 9 bases; bases outside gene matches: 8. CDR3 length: 17 amino acids. The CDR3 sequence: CASSLDRTSGGAGAQYF. The CDR3 nucleotides read TGTGCCAGCAGCTTAGATCGGACTAGCGGGGGGGCGGGTGCCCAGTACTTC.

The rearrangement links TRBV14 to TRBJ2-3, with D maybe TRBD2 (5 bases). This CDR3 has 16 residues. Germline V gene lookup returns CDR1 SGHDN and CDR2 FVKESK. V lost 1 base and J 5 bases, leaving 16 bases between the germline ends. The CDR3 coding sequence is TGTGCCAGCAGCCAAGTGGATCCCTTTGCGGGAGATACGCAGTATTTT. Translation gives CASSQVDPFAGDTQYF.

This sequence joins TRBV9 and TRBJ2-2; 8 bases are a match to TRBD1. The CDR3 totals 15 residues. With 5 bases clipped from V and 2 bases from J, the junction kept 5 bases outside the gene matches. The germline gives CDR1 SGDLS, CDR2 YYNGEE. The CDR3 loop reads CASRPGTGNTGELFF. Written as DNA, the CDR3 is TGTGCCAGCAGGCCAGGGACAGGTAACACCGGGGAGCTGTTTTTT.

Here the CDR3 reads CASSSPTATGNTIYF. CDR3 nucleotides: TGTGCCAGCAGCTCACCGACAGCGACTGGAAACACCATATATTTT. The rearrangement joins TRBV7-2 to TRBJ1-3; D is possibly TRBD1 (5 bases). The germline gives CDR1 SGHTA, CDR2 FQGNSA. This CDR3 has 15 residues. Deletions cut 4 bases from V and 2 bases from J, with 12 bases between.

The chain employs TRBV7-2 and TRBJ1-5, with a weak D call TRBD1 (6 bases). The germline V and J ends were trimmed by 1 base and 3 bases, with 16 bases remaining between them. The germline gives CDR1 SGHTA, CDR2 FQGNSA. The CDR3 is 17 residues long. This CDR3 is CASSLGPGVPLNQPQHF. For the CDR3, the DNA is TGTGCCAGCAGCTTAGGCCCAGGGGTCCCCCTCAATCAGCCCCAGCATTTT.

This rearrangement joins TRBV5-1 to TRBJ1-2; D possibly corresponds to TRBD1 (5 bases). Between the trimmed V and J ends, which lost 4 bases and 4 bases, there was a span of 17 bases. The CDR3 extends over 15 amino acids. Germline V gene lookup returns CDR1 SGHRS and CDR2 YFSETQ. The DNA for the CDR3 is TGCGCCAGCAGCCCGCGGGGGGGAACACCCTATGGCTACACCTTC. This gives the protein CASSPRGGTPYGYTF.

The V and J genes are TRBV5-1 and TRBJ2-1; 11 nucleotides match TRBD2. CDR3 length: 18 amino acids. Unmatched junction bases numbered 11, after V lost 0 bases and J lost 6 bases. Per germline, CDR1 SGHRS and CDR2 YFSETQ. Here the CDR3 reads CASSLAAVAGGNGNEQFF. In nucleotides, the CDR3 is TGCGCCAGCAGCTTGGCCGCGGTAGCGGGAGGGAACGGCAATGAGCAGTTCTTC.

The rearrangement uses TRBV10-1 and TRBJ2-1; D not resolved. Germline loops: CDR1 WNHNN, CDR2 SYGVQD (reference sequence). Trimming left V 2 bases short and J 3 bases short, with 8 bases between. This CDR3 has 14 residues. CDR3: CASSEGPLYNEQFF. CDR3 bases: TGCGCCAGCAGTGAGGGCCCGCTCTACAATGAGCAGTTCTTC.

The chain uses TRBV19 and TRBJ1-1; D not certain. The CDR3 loop spans 13 amino acids. In germline, CDR1 is LNHDA, CDR2 SQIVND (reference sequence). The V and J ends lost 3 bases and 5 bases respectively, with 10 bases between them. The CDR3 region is CASSMNRWTEAFF. CDR3 in DNA: TGTGCCAGTAGTATGAACAGATGGACTGAAGCTTTCTTT.

The chain uses TRBV11-2 and TRBJ2-1; tentatively, D is TRBD1 (6 bases). Per germline, CDR1 SGHAT and CDR2 FQNNGV. Trimming took 2 bases from V and 4 from J, leaving 12 bases between them. CDR3 size: 15 residues. The CDR3 loop is CASSLSGTNYNEQFF. In DNA form, the CDR3 reads TGTGCCAGCAGCTTATCCGGGACAAATTACAATGAGCAGTTCTTC. Combining the CDR3 with reference TRBV11-2 and TRBJ2-1 gives the whole variable domain EAGVAQSPRYKIIEKRQSVAFWCNPISGHATLYWYQQILGQGPKLLIQFQNNGVVDDSQLPKDRFSAERLKGVDSTLKIQPAKLEDSAVYLCASSLSGTNYNEQFFGPGTRLTVL.

In its sample, this clone was seen a few times. This chain uses TRBV19 with TRBJ2-3, with 8 bases matching TRBD1. Losses at the gene ends were 6 bases for V and 7 bases for J; bases not matched to a gene: 12. The CDR3 totals 15 residues. Germline CDR1 LNHDA, CDR2 SQIVND (reference sequence). The CDR3 region is CASRSPRDRWNTQYF. CDR3 DNA: TGTGCCAGTAGATCCCCACGGGACAGGTGGAATACGCAGTATTTT.